Below, 27 T cell receptor beta chains from the same sample are listed, as sequenced in a study of T-cell reconstitution after alpha-beta-depleted transplantation in children. Unique molecular identifiers tagged the TCRbeta library. TCRdb used MiXCR to reprocess the PCR reads, holding one entry per CDR3 protein. The table includes about 590,000 distinct CDR3 sequences, 13% detected once. Sequencing used PBMCs, mostly from graft donor cells, obtained 360 days after TCRalphabeta/CD19-depleted stem cell transplant. The receptor source for this set is a male patient aged 10 to 17 who had a stem cell transplant for acute myeloid leukemia, so the T cells may come from the graft donor.

There are a few counts of this clonotype. The chain combines TRBV20-1 with TRBJ2-3, with D hard to call. From germline, CDR1 is DFQATT and CDR2 SNEGSKA (reference sequence). Trimming shortened V by 1 base and J by 3 bases, and 11 bases separated the two germline ends. This CDR3 has 14 residues. The CDR3 bases are TGCAGTGCTAGAGGGTTGGTAGTGACAGATACGCAGTATTTT. It translates to CSARGLVVTDTQYF.

This chain links TRBV7-6 with TRBJ2-2; 7 bases are a match to TRBD2. The CDR3 is 19 amino acids. The ends lost 1 base at V and 3 bases at J; junction bases unmatched: 14. The germline V gene encodes CDR1 SGHVS and CDR2 FNYEAQ. The CDR3 sequence: CASSLGARLAGEDTGELFF. DNA of the CDR3: TGTGCCAGCAGCTTAGGGGCCCGGTTGGCGGGAGAGGACACCGGGGAGCTGTTTTTT.

V gene TRBV6-1 combines with J gene TRBJ2-7, with 8 bases matching TRBD1. Germline CDR1 is MNHNS and CDR2 is SASEGT. J gave up 1 base and V 4 bases, and 3 bases lay outside the gene matches. The CDR3 consists of 14 residues. CDR3 residues: CASSGQGPSYEQYF. CDR3 bases: TGTGCCAGCAGTGGACAGGGGCCATCCTACGAGCAGTACTTC.

This sequence joins TRBV20-1 and TRBJ1-2; possibly TRBD1 for D (6 bases). V lost 7 bases and J 3 bases, leaving 21 bases between the germline ends. In germline, CDR1 is DFQATT, CDR2 SNEGSKA (reference sequence). This CDR3 region has 15 residues. This CDR3 reads CSGTGGPQSYYGYTF. CDR3 nucleotides: TGCAGTGGAACGGGGGGCCCCCAGTCGTACTATGGCTACACCTTC.

In this sample, this clonotype turned up a few times. This sequence joins TRBV6-2 or TRBV6-3 and TRBJ2-7; possible D gene TRBD2, 6 bases. Germline V gene data show CDR1 as MNHEY and CDR2 as SVGEGT. The CDR3 spans 15 residues. The ends were cut back, 0 bases at V and 6 bases at J, with 15 bases in the middle. The CDR3 here is CASSYSLTSGGEQYF. The DNA of the CDR3 is TGTGCCAGCAGTTACTCGTTGACTAGTGGTGGCGAGCAGTACTTC.

This clonotype has ten or more counts. The chain carries TRBV6-1 and TRBJ2-7; D is undetermined. This CDR3 is built from 13 residues. Per germline, CDR1 MNHNS and CDR2 SASEGT. V was shortened by 3 bases and J by 3 bases, with 9 bases between the two germline ends. CDR3 loop: CASSEAFRYEQYF. In DNA form, the CDR3 reads TGTGCCAGCAGTGAGGCCTTCCGCTACGAGCAGTACTTC.

J is TRBJ2-1 and V is TRBV18, with TRBD2 matching over 7 bases. The germline V gene has CDR1 KGHSH and CDR2 LQKENI. V was clipped by 3 bases and J by 8 bases; unmatched bases: 16. The CDR3 covers 17 residues. CDR3 region: CASSPLAKGGPIYEQFF. The CDR3 DNA reads as TGTGCCAGCTCACCCCTAGCGAAGGGAGGGCCAATCTATGAGCAGTTCTTC.

This clonotype was found many times. V gene TRBV29-1 combines with J gene TRBJ2-7, with TRBD1 matching over 7 bases. With V trimmed by 1 base and J by 1 base, 7 bases remained unmatched. The CDR3 consists of 15 residues. Looked up from germline, CDR1 is SQVTM and CDR2 is ANQGSEA. CDR3 sequence: CSVEAYETGSYEQYF. The CDR3 nucleotides are TGCAGCGTTGAAGCTTATGAGACAGGGTCCTACGAGCAGTACTTC.

This clonotype was seen ten or more times. The rearrangement joins TRBV29-1 to TRBJ2-7; 10 nucleotides agree with TRBD2. The J segment lost 4 bases and the V segment lost 6 bases, leaving 6 bases of the junction unmatched. The CDR3 runs 13 residues. Germline V lookup: CDR1 SQVTM, CDR2 ANQGSEA. The CDR3 loop reads CSVPLAGAYEQYF. DNA for the CDR3: TGCAGCGTCCCGCTAGCGGGAGCGTACGAGCAGTACTTC.

The sample holds a few counts of this clonotype. CDR3 sequence: CATSHRLAGGQETQYF. The CDR3 nucleotides read TGTGCCACCAGTCATCGACTAGCGGGAGGCCAAGAGACCCAGTACTTC. The chain employs TRBV15 and TRBJ2-5, with 13 bases aligning to TRBD2. CDR1 is LNHNV and CDR2 is YYDKDF in the germline V gene (reference sequence). J gave up 1 base and V 6 bases, and 5 bases lay outside the gene matches. This CDR3 has 16 amino acids.

The CDR3 region has the DNA TGTGCCAGCAGTTCGCCAGCGACAGGGGAGAAGGGCTACACCTTC. This codes for CASSSPATGEKGYTF. This chain uses TRBV6-2 or TRBV6-3 with TRBJ1-2; 8 bases agree with TRBD1. With V trimmed by 4 bases and J by 8 bases, 12 bases remained unmatched. This CDR3 is built from 15 residues. CDR1 and CDR2 (germline): MNHEY, SVGEGT.

The chain couples TRBV15 to TRBJ2-3; D uncertain. Germline CDR1 LNHNV, CDR2 YYDKDF (reference sequence). The V and J ends lost 1 base and 3 bases respectively, with 14 bases between them. The length of the CDR3 is 16 residues. CDR3 loop: CATSRGHPGGTDTQYF. In DNA form, the CDR3 reads TGTGCCACCAGCAGAGGGCATCCCGGCGGTACAGATACGCAGTATTTT.

The chain is built from TRBV7-2 and TRBJ2-3, with D unresolved. Trimming took 4 bases from V and 2 from J, leaving 10 bases between them. The CDR3 is 14 residues long. Germline V gene data show CDR1 as SGHTA and CDR2 as FQGNSA. CDR3 sequence: CASSYLDLTDTQYF. CDR3 coding DNA: TGTGCCAGCAGCTATCTGGACCTCACAGATACGCAGTATTTT.

The V call is TRBV7-3, the J call TRBJ2-7, with 11 bases matching TRBD2. There are 16 residues in the CDR3. J lost 3 bases, V lost 5 bases, and 9 bases had no gene match. Germline values: CDR1 SGHTA, CDR2 FQGTGA. This CDR3 reads CASSPTGGLAVYEQYF. The DNA of the CDR3 is TGTGCCAGCAGCCCCACGGGGGGACTAGCGGTCTACGAGCAGTACTTC.

J is TRBJ2-1 and V is TRBV7-6; D not certain. Looked up from germline, CDR1 is SGHVS and CDR2 is FNYEAQ. V lost 4 bases, J lost 7 bases, and 11 bases lay in between. The CDR3 sequence is 13 residues long. The CDR3 loop is CASSSPTANEQFF. The CDR3 DNA is TGTGCCAGCAGCTCCCCGACTGCTAATGAGCAGTTCTTC.

The chain joins TRBV9 to TRBJ2-5, with 8 bases that match TRBD1. The CDR3 consists of 17 residues. Trimming at V came to 0 bases and at J to 0 bases, leaving 7 bases not matched to a gene. Germline V gene data show CDR1 as SGDLS and CDR2 as YYNGEE. Here the CDR3 DNA reads TGTGCCAGCAGCGTAGCATCTTCAGGGGGCTACCAAGAGACCCAGTACTTC. Translating gives CASSVASSGGYQETQYF. The full variable domain, rest sourced from reference TRBV9 and TRBJ2-5, is DSGVTQTPKHLITATGQRVTLRCSPRSGDLSVYWYQQSLDQGLQFLIQYYNGEERAKGNILERFSAQQFPDLHSELNLSSLELGDSALYFCASSVASSGGYQETQYFGPGTRLLVL.

This clonotype was detected only a few times. The V call is TRBV11-2, the J call TRBJ2-7; 9 bases agree with TRBD2. This CDR3 contains 15 residues. In germline, CDR1 is SGHAT, CDR2 FQNNGV. The trim removed 4 bases at V and 5 bases at J, leaving 9 bases unmatched. CDR3 in amino acids: CASSWIGSGRNEQYF. For the CDR3, the DNA is TGTGCCAGCAGCTGGATAGGGAGCGGGAGGAACGAGCAGTACTTC.

This clonotype turned up a few times. V and J are TRBV20-1 and TRBJ1-2; D is undetermined. The CDR3 has 14 amino acids. Trimming shortened V by 3 bases and J by 7 bases, and 18 bases separated the two germline ends. Germline CDR1 reads DFQATT; CDR2 reads SNEGSKA (reference sequence). The CDR3 loop reads CSASRGPTPRGYTF. In DNA form, the CDR3 reads TGCAGTGCTAGCCGTGGGCCTACCCCTCGTGGCTACACCTTC.

Notes on this clonotype: A junction end diverges from the germline sequence, so it may reflect a read error. The chain employs TRBV20-1 and TRBJ2-7; 10 bases fit TRBD2. CDR1 is DFQATT, CDR2 SNEGSKA, per germline (reference sequence). This CDR3 spans 13 amino acids. CDR3 in DNA: TGCAGTGCTTCCTTCGGCCTAGCGGGAGATTTAGACTTC. The encoded protein is CSASFGLAGDLDF.

The V and J genes are TRBV11-3 and TRBJ2-1; D gene ambiguous. The V gene lost 1 base and the J gene lost 10 bases, with 11 bases spanning the gap. The CDR3 runs 13 residues. CDR1 and CDR2 from the germline V gene are SGHNT and YENEEA. CDR3 residues: CASSLVAAVEQFF. The CDR3 coding sequence is TGTGCCAGCAGCTTAGTTGCCGCTGTAGAGCAGTTCTTC.

Remarks on this clonotype: This could be a read error, since a much larger clone is one nucleotide away. This chain links TRBV15 with TRBJ2-7, with 9 bases that match TRBD2. This CDR3 spans 15 amino acids. CDR1 LNHNV and CDR2 YYDKDF come from the germline V gene (reference sequence). The CDR3: CVTSRETLAGEPQYF. The CDR3 DNA follows: TGTGTCACCAGCAGAGAAACTTTAGCGGGAGAACCCCAGTACTTC.

This clonotype was counted ten times or more. V and J are TRBV9 and TRBJ2-5; D perhaps matches TRBD2 (6 bases). Trimming removed 2 bases at V and 5 bases at J, with 19 bases between. Germline CDR1 reads SGDLS; CDR2 reads YYNGEE. The CDR3 has 16 amino acids. CDR3 loop: CASSVLPGDLRETQYF. The CDR3 coding sequence is TGTGCCAGCAGCGTCCTTCCGGGGGACCTACGGGAGACCCAGTACTTC.

CDR3 residues: CASSPTDREQYF. The CDR3, as DNA: TGTGCCAGCTCACCAACAGACAGGGAGCAGTACTTC. The chain couples TRBV18 to TRBJ2-7; perhaps TRBD1 as D (6 bases). The CDR3 sequence is 12 residues long. With 2 bases removed from V and 7 bases from J, the gap between germline ends came to 9 bases. Per germline, CDR1 KGHSH and CDR2 LQKENI. The full variable domain, with the rest looked up from reference TRBV18 and TRBJ2-7, is NAGVMQNPRHLVRRRGQEARLRCSPMKGHSHVYWYRQLPEEGLKFMVYLQKENIIDESGMPKERFSAEFPKEGPSILRIQQVVRGDSAAYFCASSPTDREQYFGPGTRLTVT.

The chain is built from TRBV18 and TRBJ1-2, with D maybe TRBD1 (5 bases). This CDR3 has 16 residues. Between the trimmed V and J ends, which lost 0 bases and 7 bases, there was a span of 18 bases. Germline loops: CDR1 KGHSH, CDR2 LQKENI. This chain's CDR3 is CASSPPGRRPQGGYTF. CDR3 DNA sequence: TGTGCCAGCTCACCACCCGGCCGGCGTCCTCAGGGTGGCTACACCTTC.

This clonotype was recorded many times. This sequence joins TRBV9 and TRBJ1-1; D uncertain. CDR3 size: 14 residues. V lost 4 bases, J lost 4 bases, and 14 bases lay in between. CDR1 is SGDLS, CDR2 YYNGEE, per germline. CDR3 nucleotides: TGTGCCAGCAGCCCGACGGGTAAGAGCACTGAAGCTTTCTTT. Translating it yields CASSPTGKSTEAFF. The whole variable domain, filled in from reference TRBV9 and TRBJ1-1, reads DSGVTQTPKHLITATGQRVTLRCSPRSGDLSVYWYQQSLDQGLQFLIQYYNGEERAKGNILERFSAQQFPDLHSELNLSSLELGDSALYFCASSPTGKSTEAFFGQGTRLTVV.

Only a few counts were recorded for this clonotype. The rearrangement uses TRBV4-2 and TRBJ2-1; TRBD2 agrees at 10 bases. The J segment lost 3 bases and the V segment lost 0 bases, leaving 8 bases of the junction unmatched. Germline V gene lookup returns CDR1 LGHNA and CDR2 YNFKEQ. The CDR3 has 18 amino acids. CDR3 amino acids: CASSQEVLAGALYNEQFF. As DNA, the CDR3 is TGTGCCAGCAGCCAAGAGGTCCTAGCGGGAGCCCTCTACAATGAGCAGTTCTTC.

At least ten counts were recorded for this clonotype. The chain employs TRBV10-3 and TRBJ2-4; D unclear. There are 14 residues in the CDR3. V lost 6 bases, J lost 0 bases, and 9 bases lay in between. Germline CDR1 reads ENHRY; CDR2 reads SYGVKD. CDR3 sequence: CAISPSEAKNIQYF. CDR3 DNA sequence: TGTGCCATCAGCCCCAGCGAAGCCAAAAACATTCAGTACTTC.